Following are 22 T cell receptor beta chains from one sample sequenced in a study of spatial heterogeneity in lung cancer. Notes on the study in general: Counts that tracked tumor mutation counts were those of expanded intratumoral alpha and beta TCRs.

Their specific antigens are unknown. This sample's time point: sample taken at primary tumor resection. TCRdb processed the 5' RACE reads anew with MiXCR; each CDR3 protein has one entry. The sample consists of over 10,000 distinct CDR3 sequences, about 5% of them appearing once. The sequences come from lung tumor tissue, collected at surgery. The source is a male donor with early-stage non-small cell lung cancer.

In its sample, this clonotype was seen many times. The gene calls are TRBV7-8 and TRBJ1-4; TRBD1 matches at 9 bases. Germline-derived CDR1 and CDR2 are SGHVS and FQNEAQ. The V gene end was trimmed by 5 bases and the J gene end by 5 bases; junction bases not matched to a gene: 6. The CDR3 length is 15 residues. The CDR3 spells CASSLRQGENEKLFF. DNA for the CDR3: TGTGCCAGCAGCCTCCGACAGGGGGAAAATGAAAAACTGTTTTTT.

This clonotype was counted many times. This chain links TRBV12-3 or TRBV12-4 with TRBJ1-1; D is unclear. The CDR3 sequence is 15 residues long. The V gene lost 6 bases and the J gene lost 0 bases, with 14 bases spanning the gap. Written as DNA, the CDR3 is TGTGCCAGCAGCCCAAATTCGAATATGAACACTGAAGCTTTCTTT. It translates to CASSPNSNMNTEAFF.

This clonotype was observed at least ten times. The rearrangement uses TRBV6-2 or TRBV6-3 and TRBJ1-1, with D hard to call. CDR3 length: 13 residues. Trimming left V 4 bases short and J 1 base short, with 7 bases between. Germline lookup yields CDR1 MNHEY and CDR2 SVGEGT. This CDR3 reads CASSLMGNTEAFF. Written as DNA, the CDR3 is TGTGCCAGCAGTTTAATGGGGAACACTGAAGCTTTCTTT.

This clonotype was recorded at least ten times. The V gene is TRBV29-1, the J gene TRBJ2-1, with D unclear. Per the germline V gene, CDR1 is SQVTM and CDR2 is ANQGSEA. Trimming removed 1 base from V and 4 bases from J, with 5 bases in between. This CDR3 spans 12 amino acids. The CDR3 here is CSVEVQYNEQFF. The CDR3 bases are TGCAGCGTTGAAGTTCAGTACAATGAGCAGTTCTTC.

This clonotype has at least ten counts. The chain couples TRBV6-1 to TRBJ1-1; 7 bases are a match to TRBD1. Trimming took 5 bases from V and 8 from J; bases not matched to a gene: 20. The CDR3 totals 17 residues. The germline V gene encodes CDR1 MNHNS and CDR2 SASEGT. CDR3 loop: CASSSRRDSLTSGEAFF. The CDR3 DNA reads TGTGCCAGCAGTTCTCGCCGGGACAGCCTAACCTCGGGGGAAGCTTTCTTT.

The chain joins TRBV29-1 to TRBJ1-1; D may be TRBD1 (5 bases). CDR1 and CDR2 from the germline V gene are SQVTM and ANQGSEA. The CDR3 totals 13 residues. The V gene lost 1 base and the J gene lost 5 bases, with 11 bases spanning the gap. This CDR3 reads CSVEGRGGTEAFF. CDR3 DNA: TGCAGCGTTGAAGGCCGGGGGGGAACTGAAGCTTTCTTT.

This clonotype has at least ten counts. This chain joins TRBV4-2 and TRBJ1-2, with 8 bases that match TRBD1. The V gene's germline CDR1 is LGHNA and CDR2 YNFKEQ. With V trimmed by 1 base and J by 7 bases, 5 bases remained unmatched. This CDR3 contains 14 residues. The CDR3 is CASSQASRGLGYTF. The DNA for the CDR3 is TGTGCCAGCAGCCAAGCGTCCAGGGGGCTTGGCTACACCTTC.

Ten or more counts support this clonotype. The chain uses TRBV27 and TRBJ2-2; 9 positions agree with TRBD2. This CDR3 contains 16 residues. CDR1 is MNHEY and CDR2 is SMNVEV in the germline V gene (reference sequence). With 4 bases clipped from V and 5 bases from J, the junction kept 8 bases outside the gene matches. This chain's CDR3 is CASSSLAGGPTGELFF. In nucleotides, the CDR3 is TGTGCCAGCAGTTCCCTTGCGGGGGGGCCTACCGGGGAGCTGTTTTTT.

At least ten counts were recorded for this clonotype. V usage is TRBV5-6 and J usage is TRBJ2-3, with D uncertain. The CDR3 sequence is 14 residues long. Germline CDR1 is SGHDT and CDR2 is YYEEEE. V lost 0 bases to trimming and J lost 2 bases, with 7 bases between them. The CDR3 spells CASSLAANTDTQYF. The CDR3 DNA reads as TGTGCCAGCAGCTTGGCGGCAAACACAGATACGCAGTATTTT.

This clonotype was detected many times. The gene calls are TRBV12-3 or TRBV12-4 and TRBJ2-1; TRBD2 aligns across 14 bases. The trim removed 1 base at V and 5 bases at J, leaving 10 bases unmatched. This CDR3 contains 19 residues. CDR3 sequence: CASSLGGLAGVGPHNEQFF. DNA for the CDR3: TGTGCCAGCAGTTTAGGGGGACTAGCGGGAGTGGGGCCCCACAATGAGCAGTTCTTC.

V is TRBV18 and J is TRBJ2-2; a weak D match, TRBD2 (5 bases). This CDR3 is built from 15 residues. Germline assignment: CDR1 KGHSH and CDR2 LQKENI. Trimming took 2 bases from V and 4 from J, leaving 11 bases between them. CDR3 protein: CASSPYSEGTGELFF. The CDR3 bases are TGTGCCAGCTCACCATACTCCGAGGGCACCGGGGAGCTGTTTTTT. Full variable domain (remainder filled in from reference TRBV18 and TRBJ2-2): NAGVMQNPRHLVRRRGQEARLRCSPMKGHSHVYWYRQLPEEGLKFMVYLQKENIIDESGMPKERFSAEFPKEGPSILRIQQVVRGDSAAYFCASSPYSEGTGELFFGEGSRLTVL.

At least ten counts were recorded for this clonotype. CDR3 in amino acids: CSAPTSGGRDTQYF. CDR3 bases: TGCAGCGCTCCGACTAGCGGGGGCCGGGATACGCAGTATTTT. This chain links TRBV29-1 with TRBJ2-3; 12 bases agree with TRBD2. The V segment lost 7 bases and the J segment 6 bases; nucleotides outside the gene matches: 8. The CDR3 covers 14 residues. Looked up from germline, CDR1 is SQVTM and CDR2 is ANQGSEA.

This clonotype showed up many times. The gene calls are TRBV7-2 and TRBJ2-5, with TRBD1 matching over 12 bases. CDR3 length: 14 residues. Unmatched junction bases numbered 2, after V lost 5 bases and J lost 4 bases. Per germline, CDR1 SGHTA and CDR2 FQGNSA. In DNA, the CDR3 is TGTGCCAGCAGCCGGGACAGGGGGCGAGAGACCCAGTACTTC. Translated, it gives CASSRDRGRETQYF.

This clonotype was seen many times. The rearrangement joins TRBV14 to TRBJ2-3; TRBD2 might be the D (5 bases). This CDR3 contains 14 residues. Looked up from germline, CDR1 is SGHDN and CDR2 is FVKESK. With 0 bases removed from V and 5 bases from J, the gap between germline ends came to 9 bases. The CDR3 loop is CASSQELRGDTQYF. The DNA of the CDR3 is TGTGCCAGCAGCCAAGAATTACGGGGAGATACGCAGTATTTT.

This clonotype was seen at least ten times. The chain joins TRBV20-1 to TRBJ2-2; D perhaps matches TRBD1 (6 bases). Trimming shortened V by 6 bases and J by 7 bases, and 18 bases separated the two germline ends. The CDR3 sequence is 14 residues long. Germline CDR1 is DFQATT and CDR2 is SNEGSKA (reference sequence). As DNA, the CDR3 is TGCAGTGCGACGATCGCAGGGGCTGGCGGGGAGCTGTTTTTT. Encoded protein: CSATIAGAGGELFF.

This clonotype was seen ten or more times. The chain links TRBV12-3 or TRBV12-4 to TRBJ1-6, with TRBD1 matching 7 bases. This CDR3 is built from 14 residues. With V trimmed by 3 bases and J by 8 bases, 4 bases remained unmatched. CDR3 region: CASSLRTGDSPLHF. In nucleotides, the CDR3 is TGTGCCAGCAGTTTGAGGACAGGAGATTCACCCCTCCACTTT.

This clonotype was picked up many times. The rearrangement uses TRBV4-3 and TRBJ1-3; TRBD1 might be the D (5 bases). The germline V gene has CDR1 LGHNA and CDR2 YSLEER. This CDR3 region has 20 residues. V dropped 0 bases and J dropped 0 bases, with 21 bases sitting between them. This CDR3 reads CASSQDSGADSLFSGNTIYF. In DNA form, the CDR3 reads TGCGCCAGCAGCCAAGATAGTGGGGCAGATAGCCTTTTCTCTGGAAACACCATATATTTT.

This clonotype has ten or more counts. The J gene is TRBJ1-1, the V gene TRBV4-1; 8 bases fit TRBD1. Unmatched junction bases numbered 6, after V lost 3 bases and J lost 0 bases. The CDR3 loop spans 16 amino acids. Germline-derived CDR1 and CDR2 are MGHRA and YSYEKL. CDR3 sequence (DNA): TGCGCCAGCAGCCAGATGGGGACAGGAATGAACACTGAAGCTTTCTTT. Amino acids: CASSQMGTGMNTEAFF.

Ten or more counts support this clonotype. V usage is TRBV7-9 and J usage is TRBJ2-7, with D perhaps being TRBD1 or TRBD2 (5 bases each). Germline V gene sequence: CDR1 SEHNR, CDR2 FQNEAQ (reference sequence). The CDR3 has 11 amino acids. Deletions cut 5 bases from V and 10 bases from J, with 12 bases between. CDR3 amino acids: CASSARGAQYF. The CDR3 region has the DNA TGTGCCAGCAGCGCCCGGGGCGCTCAGTACTTC.

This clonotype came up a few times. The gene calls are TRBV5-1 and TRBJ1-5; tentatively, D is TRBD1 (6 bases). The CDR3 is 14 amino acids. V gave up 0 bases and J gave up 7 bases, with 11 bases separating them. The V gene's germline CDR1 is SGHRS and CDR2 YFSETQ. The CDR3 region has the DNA TGCGCCAGCAGCTTGGGGGGGCTTGGGCAGCCCCAGCATTTT. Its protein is CASSLGGLGQPQHF.

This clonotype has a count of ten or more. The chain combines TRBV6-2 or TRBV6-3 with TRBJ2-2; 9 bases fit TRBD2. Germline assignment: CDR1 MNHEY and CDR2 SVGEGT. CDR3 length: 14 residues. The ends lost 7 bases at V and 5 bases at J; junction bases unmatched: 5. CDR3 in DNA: TGTGCCAGCACCGTGCTAGCGGGAACCGGGGAGCTGTTTTTT. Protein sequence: CASTVLAGTGELFF.

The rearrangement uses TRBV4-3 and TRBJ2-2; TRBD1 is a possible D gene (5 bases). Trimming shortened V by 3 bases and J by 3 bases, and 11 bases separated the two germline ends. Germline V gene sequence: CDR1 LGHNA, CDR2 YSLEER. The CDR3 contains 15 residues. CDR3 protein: CASSQGSRDTGELFF. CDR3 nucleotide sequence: TGCGCCAGCAGCCAGGGCTCCAGGGACACCGGGGAGCTGTTTTTT.